This TCR beta chain was recovered during a study of cytomegalovirus exposure and HLA in healthy donors. As for the study in general: A prior study identified 110 million or so unique TCR beta sequences from about 179 million T cells.

Note on this clone: Its antigen is unidentified.

PCR was performed using 60 Vbeta and 13 Jbeta primers. Method: immunoSEQ multiplex PCR; TCRdb's copy keeps in-frame clones and lacks some. The sample holds approximately 96,000 clones; over 65% are singletons and the top ten take around 2%. The CDR3 has 15 residues. V was clipped by 2 bases and J by 7 bases, with 15 bases between them. Per the germline V gene, CDR1 is SGDLS and CDR2 is YYNGEE. Points from the study as a whole: In an earlier analysis, in 620 or so donors, most V segments appeared productive either ~87% or ~30% of the time.

This receptor was obtained from a male donor in good health and CMV-seronegative. The chain carries TRBV9 and TRBJ2-2; weak D call: TRBD1 (6 bases). Sequenced sample: PBMCs. As DNA, the CDR3 is TGTGCCAGCAGCGTCAACAGGGAATTCAACGGGGAGCTGTTTTTT. It translates to CASSVNREFNGELFF.